This entry describes one T cell receptor (beta chain). Its antigen is not yet known. A read error may produce the germline difference seen at one junction end. Library preparation employed the immunoSEQ multiplex PCR assay. For the multiplex PCR, a mixture combining 60 forward primers for TCR Vbeta segments and 13 reverse primers for TCR Jbeta segments was used. Amplification of the CDR3 region of rearranged TCR beta genes was performed with a multiplex PCR assay on genomic DNA. The amplified TCR beta libraries were sequenced on the Illumina HiSeq System as 87-base-pair reads. Under the source paper's analysis protocol: Across the 500 to 750 repertoires, a later analysis counted 60 million to 90 million unique TCR beta chains, roughly 11 million of which were shared by at least two donors. A nearest-neighbor algorithm error-corrected the raw reads and collapsed the reads into unique sequences, merging closely related sequences to remove PCR and sequencing errors. CDR3 sequences were aligned to IMGT reference sequences to assign V, D and J gene segments. For a sequence to be retained, a match of at least six nucleotides to both a V gene segment and a J gene segment was required. A rearrangement counted as productive if the CDR3 had no stop codons and remained in frame with V and J, and every other rearrangement counted as non-productive. CDR3 was defined according to IMGT convention as the region running from the second conserved V-encoded cysteine to the conserved J-encoded phenylalanine. In an earlier analysis of around 600 of the donors, sequences lacking an unambiguous match to a single V gene segment were excluded. An earlier analysis of a few hundred of the donors called V segments functional above 56.7% productive rearrangements and segregating when the between-donor standard deviation exceeded 5%. A statistical classification framework was built for diagnosing cytomegalovirus status from the catalog of TCR beta chain sequences. A later analysis assigned V and J genes by comparing TCR nucleotide sequences with IMGT/GENE-DB human TR gene sequences. Using the TCRdist pipeline, a later analysis assigned CDR3 sequences along with most-parsimonious VDJ recombination scenarios. In a later analysis, every TCR beta chain was defined by the combination of its CDR3 amino acid sequence and its V-gene family, and reads without a unique V-gene family were dropped. A later analysis removed several hundred highly shared, low-generation-probability nucleotide sequences to deal with suspected cross-contamination and a sequencing artifact. In a later analysis, a clonal expansion index for each public chain was calculated from normalized within-repertoire ranks of inferred template counts. In a later analysis, generation probabilities were computed with a VDJ recombination model fitted to out-of-frame rearrangements, and the resulting probabilities were checked against IGoR. In a later analysis, hypergeometric tests were used to score TCR-TCR, TCR-HLA and TCR-CMV co-occurrence, with a repertoire-size bias correction applied to TCR pairs. A later analysis estimated false discovery rates by permuting HLA or CMV assignments 20 times. In a later analysis, co-occurring TCRs were grouped using DBSCAN, and TCRdist sequence similarity was added for clustering within HLA-allele-positive subsets. Repertoires with fewer than 30,000 or more than 120,000 public chains were left out of co-occurrence clustering, as were five repertoires with anomalous nucleotide sharing. Not all clones reach the TCRdb copy of this immuneACCESS table, which keeps in-frame sequences only. Checked studies attribute under half of the gap to unresolved V genes and leave the rest unexplained. That table is the source of V, J and clone size, and D and trimming were worked out from the DNA. The sample table lists under 200,000 clones, around 78% of them with a count of one. The ten largest account for 3% to 3.5% of the sample.

The data stem from a study of cytomegalovirus exposure and HLA in healthy donors (dated by TCRdb to 2017 to 2019). Study-level background: An earlier analysis of some 600 of the donors reported 250 to 300 Gb of sequence data and 117 million unique TCR beta sequences obtained from around 190 million T cells. In an earlier analysis of roughly 600 of the donors, high-throughput TCR beta sequencing was used to judge whether each TCR beta V gene segment behaved as functional or pseudogenic. In a later genetic analysis, genome-wide SNP genotypes for about 55% of the roughly 700 donors were used, and that subset was treated as a discovery cohort. A later analysis re-analyzed previously published TCR beta repertoires from roughly 690 donors and added high-resolution HLA genotyping to study TCR occurrence patterns. The study combined high-throughput TCR immunosequencing, statistical association of individual TCRs with disease status, and machine learning to predict cytomegalovirus infection status. Typing coverage varied by locus: about 620-630 donors for A, B, C, DRB1 and DQB1; some 520 for DQA1; around 570 for DPA1; more than 450 for DPB1. Among 398 genotyped donors of the cohort, an average of 235,054 unique TCR beta nucleotide sequences were sequenced per donor, around 20% of them non-productive. Using immunosequencing, the study profiled T cell repertoires from 500 to 800 subjects and related those repertoires to cytomegalovirus serostatus. About 330 gigabases of sequencing data and 75 million to 85 million unique TCR sequences made up an early release that covered several hundred HLA-typed donors. Along with the roughly 700-subject first cohort, a separate validation cohort of over a hundred different subjects was used. The genetic ancestry cluster associated with self-reported Caucasian donors included 65% to 90% of the 398 genotyped donors. The later analysis used no new phenotypic data to find candidate immune exposures, relying instead on TCR beta sequences and their occurrence across donors. Five DR-DQ haplotypes were treated as single units for association and clustering because of strong linkage in the cohort. Both class I and class II loci were covered by HLA typing, at four-digit resolution. All discovery cohort repertoires had been generated using a single sequencing platform. The aim of the study was to test whether cataloging public T cell receptors could identify signatures of past pathogen exposure. Alongside the repertoire data, information on donor age, sex, ethnicity and CMV serostatus was compiled.

The CDR3 runs 15 amino acids, cysteine and phenylalanine included. Here the CDR3 DNA is all that survives: 45 bases in frame from base 1. From the germline V gene, CDR1 is SGHDT and CDR2 is YYEEEE. The cohort consisted of hundreds of healthy bone marrow donors. At the time of sampling, all cohort members were nominally healthy, though unrecorded immune exposures were likely present. The donor was CMV seronegative and belonged to the group of more than 300 seronegative cohort members. A peripheral blood sample was provided by each donor, and peripheral blood mononuclear cells were used for TCR beta sequencing. Genomic DNA was extracted from the blood cell samples with the Qiagen DNeasy Blood Extraction Kit. What the research found in general, with its limitations: A further reported finding was that TCR beta sequences accurately predicted the HLA-A and HLA-B alleles for most subjects in the first cohort. The cohort was sequenced for TCR beta chains only, and without alpha or paired-chain data the features that could be detected were limited. The authors suggested that the approach could potentially be extended to other disease states and immunological phenotypes. According to a later analysis, most CMV-associated TCR beta chains appeared to be HLA-restricted, and the HLA associations seemed to be driven largely by CMV exposure. In vitro tests confirmed that a few of the cytomegalovirus-associated TCR beta chains recognize cytomegalovirus antigens. A cluster of highly shared sequence variants was judged likely to represent a technical artifact of the sequencing pipeline. HLA typing was unavailable for some donors at each locus, so association tests used only the typed subset. In a later genetic analysis, fewer N-insertions in productive TCRs were reported among donors in an Asian-associated ancestry cluster than the approximately 670-donor mean. Presence/absence analyses assumed roughly uniform sequencing depth across donors, an assumption that may not hold. Because the 87-base-pair reads could not distinguish some IMGT-functional V segments, including TRBV6-2 and TRBV6-3, those segments were excluded. The classifier was reported to diagnose cytomegalovirus status with high specificity and sensitivity in both the original cohort and the validation cohort. Strong co-occurrence of HLA alleles, especially DR and DQ, made assigning TCR associations to individual alleles difficult. Compared with equally common non-associated chains, HLA-associated TCR beta chains in a later analysis were more clonally expanded and had lower generation probabilities. Correlated functional status among segregating V segments might reflect linkage disequilibrium, but an unknown experimental factor could not be ruled out. Broadly in line with IMGT annotations, most TCR beta V segments showed up in productive rearrangements about 87% or about 30% of the time in an earlier analysis of 587 of the donors. Because counts were too low, more than 15 rarely observed V segments, including chromosome 9 orphons, were left out of the earlier analysis of some 640 of the donors. The only immune exposure information available for the cohort was CMV serostatus. Several of the top co-occurrence clusters appeared to be linked to parvovirus B19, influenza, CMV and Epstein-Barr virus, according to a later analysis. While some public TCRs were present in many individuals, most TCR sequences turned up only very rarely across donors. In a later analysis, TCR association rates were found to vary across HLA loci, with the most associated TCRs seen for DRB1 alleles and the fewest for HLA-C alleles. V-gene and J-gene trimming of TCR beta chains was associated with a missense DCLRE1C variant in a later genetic analysis, and the association was replicated in an independent cohort. The study listed around 160 TCR beta chains as associated with cytomegalovirus. At a false discovery rate of 0.05, a later analysis linked 16,000 or so TCR beta sequences to specific HLA alleles.

The sequenced sample consisted of PBMCs. The receptor was derived from a woman aged 40 to 50 in good health and CMV-seronegative. The chain uses TRBV5-6 and TRBJ2-7; the junction holds 10 bases that match TRBD2. The nucleotides are TGCGCCAGCAGCCAAGCTAGCGGGGGCTCCTACGAGCAGTACTTC. Its amino acids are CASSQASGGSYEQYF.